The T cell receptor (beta chain) under discussion was sequenced for a study of OX40 agonist ivuxolimab in advanced cancers. Overall study: Every patient in dose escalation had hepatocellular carcinoma, melanoma, renal cell or head and neck cancer.

Points on this clone: Its antigen remains unidentified.

Sequencing used immunoSEQ multiplex PCR; TCRdb keeps in-frame clones, though not all of them. Of tens of thousands of clones listed, 80% to 90% are singletons. Germline CDR1 reads SGDLS; CDR2 reads YYNGEE. Deletions cut 3 bases from V and 0 bases from J, with 10 bases between. This CDR3 has 15 amino acids. Study-level points and caveats: The study found that CD8+ T cells averaged more expanded clones than CD4+.

Peripheral blood came from all dose cohorts at three timepoints. The chain has TRBV9 and TRBJ1-3; D gene uncertain. This clonotype was obtained from an adult with an advanced solid tumor such as melanoma, head and neck, liver or kidney cancer. The sequences come from CD4+ or CD8+ T cells sorted from blood, collected in a trial of the OX40 agonist ivuxolimab. This CDR3 reads CASSGDTYSGNTIYF. In DNA form, the CDR3 reads TGTGCCAGCAGCGGAGACACATACTCTGGAAACACCATATATTTT.